This is a list of T cell receptor beta chains from one sample in a study of T cells in Graves' hyperthyroidism and ophthalmopathy. TCRdb processed the multiplex PCR reads anew with MiXCR; each CDR3 protein has one entry. The table includes about 340,000 distinct CDR3 sequences, 21% detected once. Sequenced: blood. These receptors were collected from a woman in her forties or fifties with Graves' hyperthyroidism. Both conserved end residues are part of each CDR3. The D gene is left open where the match is weak. Clone size is not always given. Where it is, it says once, few, many or a class for expanded clones.

j_gene | v_gene | d_gene | abundance | CDR3nt | CDR3aa
TRBJ1-4 | TRBV19 | TRBD1 | . | TGTGCCAGTAGTATTCGTCCAGGGGGGAATGAAAAACTGTTTTTT | CASSIRPGGNEKLFF
TRBJ1-1 | TRBV7-2 | . | few | TGTGCCAGCAGGGGTATAATGAACACTGAAGCTTTCTTT | CASRGIMNTEAFF
TRBJ2-5 | TRBV30 | . | many | TGTGCCTGGAGAGGGGTTGGGGAGACCCAGTACTTC | CAWRGVGETQYF
TRBJ2-5 | TRBV5-1 | . | many | TGCGCCAGCAGAAACAGGGAGACCCAGTACTTC | CASRNRETQYF
TRBJ2-2 | TRBV3-1 | . | many | TGTGCCAGCTGCCCCCGTCAGGCGAACACCGGGGAGCTGTTTTTT | CASCPRQANTGELFF
TRBJ2-1 | TRBV5-1 | . | many | TGCGCCAGCAGCTTGATTAGGGACAATGAGCAGTTCTTC | CASSLIRDNEQFF
TRBJ1-1 | TRBV12-5 | . | . | TGTGCTAGTGGTTTGGGGGGGCGGCGGGGCACTGAAGCTTTCTTT | CASGLGGRRGTEAFF
TRBJ2-7 | TRBV6-1 | . | many | TGTGCCAGCAGTGCAATTAGAGGACCGGGGGAGCAGTACTTC | CASSAIRGPGEQYF
TRBJ1-6 | TRBV7-2 | TRBD1 | . | TGTGCCAGCAGCTTAGGGGCAGGGGGGACACCCCTCCACTTT | CASSLGAGGTPLHF
TRBJ2-7 | TRBV5-4 | TRBD1 | . | TGTGCCAGCGGCTTGGGGGTCCGGGACAGGGGATACGAGCAGTACTTC | CASGLGVRDRGYEQYF
TRBJ2-7 | TRBV6-2/TRBV6-3 | . | few | TGTGCCAGCAGTGGGTACAACAGGGCGTATAAAGGCTACGAGCAGTACTTC | CASSGYNRAYKGYEQYF
TRBJ2-2 | TRBV19 | TRBD1 | . | TGTGCCAGTAGTATTCCTCCGGGACAGACCCCATTTGGGGAGCTGTTTTTT | CASSIPPGQTPFGELFF
TRBJ2-7 | TRBV6-2/TRBV6-3 | TRBD2 | . | TGTGCCAGCAGTCGAAAAATTAGCGGGAGGGCCTACGAGCAGTACTTC | CASSRKISGRAYEQYF
TRBJ2-7 | TRBV6-1 | . | many | TGTGCCAGCAGTGAAGCAATAGGTCCCTACGAGCAGTACTTC | CASSEAIGPYEQYF
TRBJ1-5 | TRBV6-1 | TRBD1 | few | TGTGCCAGCACCGTCCCGGGACAGGGATCTGCTCAGCCCCAGCATTTT | CASTVPGQGSAQPQHF
TRBJ1-6 | TRBV20-1 | . | many | TGCAGTGCTAGAACGGCAGGCAATTCACCCCTCCACTTT | CSARTAGNSPLHF
TRBJ2-2 | TRBV11-1 | TRBD1 | . | TGTGCCAGCAGCTTAGGGGGACAGTACACCGGGGAGCTGTTTTTT | CASSLGGQYTGELFF
TRBJ2-5 | TRBV6-2/TRBV6-3 | TRBD2 | many | TGTGCCAGCAGTGGATCCGGGACTAGCGGGGGGGGAGAGACCCAGTACTTC | CASSGSGTSGGGETQYF
TRBJ2-3 | TRBV7-9 | TRBD1 | many | TGTGCCAGCAGCCTACACCGGGGACAGGGTGACCCCACAGATACGCAGTATTTT | CASSLHRGQGDPTDTQYF
TRBJ2-1 | TRBV7-9 | . | many | TGTGCCAGCAGCTTAGGTTGGGGGGCGGACTCCTACAATGAGCAGTTCTTC | CASSLGWGADSYNEQFF
TRBJ2-7 | TRBV20-1 | . | many | TGCAGTGGGTCTTGGGGGGACGAGCAGTACTTC | CSGSWGDEQYF
TRBJ1-6 | TRBV2 | TRBD1 | . | TGTGCCAGCAGTCCGGGACAGCCGTCGGTGTGGCCCCTCCACTTT | CASSPGQPSVWPLHF
TRBJ1-6 | TRBV28 | . | many | TGTGCCAGCAGTCCACAGAGTAGCTCCTATAATTCACCCCTCCACTTT | CASSPQSSSYNSPLHF
TRBJ2-2 | TRBV11-2 | . | many | TGTGCCAGCAGCCCCTCGGGCAGGGGGAACACCGGGGAGCTGTTTTTT | CASSPSGRGNTGELFF
TRBJ2-3 | TRBV7-9 | TRBD1 | many | TGTGCCAGCAGCTCAGGGGGCGTTAGCACAGATACGCAGTATTTT | CASSSGGVSTDTQYF
TRBJ1-3 | TRBV12-3/TRBV12-4 | . | . | TGTGCCAGCAATTTATTAGGAAACACCATATATTTT | CASNLLGNTIYF
TRBJ2-5 | TRBV11-1 | TRBD1 | . | TGTGCCAGCAGTGACAACCAGGACAGGGGACTTTACCAAGAGACCCAGTACTTC | CASSDNQDRGLYQETQYF
TRBJ1-5 | TRBV2 | . | many | TGTGCCAGCAGTCAGGTGGCCTCAACGAGGAATCAGCCCCAGCATTTT | CASSQVASTRNQPQHF
TRBJ1-6 | TRBV20-1 | . | . | TGCAGTGCTAGACAGGGCTCCTATAATTCACCCCTCCACTTT | CSARQGSYNSPLHF
TRBJ1-2 | TRBV5-1 | . | many | TGCGCCAGCAGCTTGGAATCGCCAGGGAACTATGGCTACACCTTC | CASSLESPGNYGYTF
TRBJ2-5 | TRBV30 | TRBD2 | . | TGTGCCTGGAGTGTGGTTGACGGGAGGGCAGGGGAGACCCAGTACTTC | CAWSVVDGRAGETQYF
TRBJ2-3 | TRBV3-1 | TRBD2 | many | TGTGCCAGCAGCCGAGGACTAGCGGGAGCAGATACGCAGTATTTT | CASSRGLAGADTQYF
TRBJ1-1 | TRBV3-1 | . | . | TGTGCCAGCAGCCAAGAGGTGATGAGCACTGAAGCTTTCTTT | CASSQEVMSTEAFF
TRBJ1-4 | TRBV28 | TRBD1 | many | TGTGCCAGCAATCCGGGACAGGGTGGTGAAAAACTGTTTTTT | CASNPGQGGEKLFF
TRBJ1-4 | TRBV10-3 | TRBD1 | many | TGTGCCATCAGACCAGGGGGGATGACTAATGAAAAACTGTTTTTT | CAIRPGGMTNEKLFF
TRBJ2-7 | TRBV2 | . | . | TGTGCCAGCAGTGAATACGCAGACTACTACGAGCAGTACTTC | CASSEYADYYEQYF
TRBJ2-1 | TRBV19 | TRBD2 | . | TGTGCCAGTAGTTCCGGAGCGGGAGTCTTTGATGAGCAGTTCTTC | CASSSGAGVFDEQFF
TRBJ2-5 | TRBV20-1 | TRBD2 | many | TGCAGTGCTAGAGATCCTGGGGGGGTGAAGGGAGAGACCCAGTACTTC | CSARDPGGVKGETQYF
TRBJ1-1 | TRBV19 | . | many | TGTGCCAGTAGTATTTTCGGGACGGAAGCTTTCTTT | CASSIFGTEAFF
TRBJ2-2 | TRBV3-1 | . | . | TGTGCCAGCAACGGGAGGGCAGGGGGCAGAACCGGGGAGCTGTTTTTT | CASNGRAGGRTGELFF
TRBJ1-1 | TRBV6-1 | . | few | TGTGCCAGCAGTGAAGCCCTCTATATCGAGCCCGACACTGAAGCTTTCTTT | CASSEALYIEPDTEAFF
TRBJ1-3 | TRBV6-1 | . | few | TGTGCCAGCACTCGAGGGGGATTCTACACCATATATTTT | CASTRGGFYTIYF
TRBJ2-1 | TRBV10-3 | TRBD2 | . | TGTGCCATCACTAAACAGACTAGCGGGGGCTACAATGAGCAGTTCTTC | CAITKQTSGGYNEQFF
TRBJ2-1 | TRBV5-1 | . | few | TGCGCCAGCATCTCGTCGGGACGGTCGAGCTCCTACAATGAGCAGTTCTTC | CASISSGRSSSYNEQFF
TRBJ1-1 | TRBV10-1 | TRBD1 | many | TGCGCCACTGGACAGGGAAAAGTCGAAGCTTTCTTT | CATGQGKVEAFF
TRBJ1-1 | TRBV7-9 | . | . | TGTGCCAGCAGCTTAGAAGCGGGTCAAGAAGCTTTCTTT | CASSLEAGQEAFF